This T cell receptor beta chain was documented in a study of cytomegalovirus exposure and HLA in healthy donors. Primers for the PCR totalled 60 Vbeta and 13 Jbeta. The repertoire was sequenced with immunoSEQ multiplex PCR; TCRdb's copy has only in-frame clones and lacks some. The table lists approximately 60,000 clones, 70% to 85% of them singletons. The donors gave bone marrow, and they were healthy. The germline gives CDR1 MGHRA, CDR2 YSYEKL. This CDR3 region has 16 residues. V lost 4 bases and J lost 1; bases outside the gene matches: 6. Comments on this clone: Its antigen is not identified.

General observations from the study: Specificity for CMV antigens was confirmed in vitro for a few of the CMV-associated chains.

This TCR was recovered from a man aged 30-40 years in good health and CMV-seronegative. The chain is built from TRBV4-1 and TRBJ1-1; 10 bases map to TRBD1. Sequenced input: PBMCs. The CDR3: CASSRRGQGQNTEAFF. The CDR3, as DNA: TGCGCCAGCAGCCGAAGGGGACAGGGGCAGAACACTGAAGCTTTCTTT.